Listed here are 21 T cell receptor beta chains from one sample, sequenced in a study of regulatory T cells in long-lasting Graves disease (TCRdb year 2021). Library construction relied on multiplex PCR. The sample was run on an Illumina HiSeq 4000. CDR3 regions were amplified by Arm-PCR with iRepertoire HTBI primers to construct TCR beta libraries. TCRdb took the public reads, trimmed them with fastp at Q25, ran MiXCR for clone calling and kept in-frame beta chains. Here each entry gathers all rows of one CDR3 protein and keeps the most common genes and DNA. The sample table records 550,000 or so distinct CDR3 sequences; around 12% of these occur just once. The ten largest clones capture roughly 8.9% of the sample. According to the study, the label for this sample's time point signals: newly diagnosed GD, antithyroid drugs for less than 3 months. For both TCR sequencing and RNA sequencing, RNA was extracted from PBMCs in TRIzol.

These data also featured in a second study, about T cells in Graves' hyperthyroidism and ophthalmopathy.

Specimen: peripheral blood mononuclear cells (PBMCs), collected at new diagnosis, from a patient treated with antithyroid drugs. These receptors originate from a woman aged 30 to 39 with Graves disease. Donor details come from another sample of the same person, matched by shared clones.

This clonotype was observed at least ten times. The rearrangement uses TRBV6-1 and TRBJ1-2; 9 bases line up with TRBD1. The CDR3 consists of 15 residues. With V trimmed by 6 bases and J by 4 bases, 9 bases remained unmatched. CDR1 is MNHNS, CDR2 SASEGT, per germline. The chain's CDR3 is CASSSTGTGSYGYTF. CDR3 DNA: TGTGCCAGCAGCTCTACCGGGACAGGGAGCTATGGCTACACCTTC.

This clonotype has a count of ten or more. This chain links TRBV11-2 with TRBJ2-4, with a tentative D call TRBD1 (6 bases). Germline V gene sequence: CDR1 SGHAT, CDR2 FQNNGV. V lost 3 bases and J lost 7, with 10 bases in between. This CDR3 has 13 amino acids. CDR3 in DNA: TGTGCCAGCAGCTTCGGCAGGGGCAACATTCAGTACTTC. Protein sequence: CASSFGRGNIQYF.

The rearrangement joins TRBV7-3 to TRBJ2-7; the match to TRBD2 covers 7 bases. Unmatched junction bases numbered 6, after V lost 2 bases and J lost 5 bases. The germline V gene has CDR1 SGHTA and CDR2 FQGTGA. CDR3 length: 14 residues. CDR3 in amino acids: CASSLGGGSHEQYF. Written as DNA, the CDR3 is TGTGCCAGCAGCTTAGGTGGCGGGAGCCACGAGCAGTACTTC.

This clonotype was found many times. The chain has TRBV30 and TRBJ2-1; 7 bases match TRBD2. From germline, CDR1 is GTSNPN and CDR2 SVGIG (reference sequence). CDR3 length equals 16 residues. J lost 0 bases, V lost 3 bases, and 8 bases had no gene match. In nucleotides, the CDR3 is TGTGCCTGGAGGGGACGAGCGGGAAGCTCCTACAATGAGCAGTTCTTC. Its translation: CAWRGRAGSSYNEQFF.

About this clonotype itself: At one end the junction does not follow the germline gene, possibly because of a read error. This rearrangement joins TRBV6-2 or TRBV6-3 to TRBJ1-5; D remains unclear. Germline V gene data show CDR1 as MNHEY and CDR2 as SVGEGT. This CDR3 contains 14 residues. This chain's CDR3 is CAGSPFSSNQPQHF. The CDR3, as DNA: TGTGCCGGCAGCCCTTTCTCTAGCAATCAGCCCCAGCATTTT.

This clonotype was seen many times. V is TRBV7-2 and J is TRBJ2-2; TRBD1 matches at 8 bases. The CDR3 spans 15 residues. Per germline, CDR1 SGHTA and CDR2 FQGNSA. V lost 2 bases to trimming and J lost 3 bases; unmatched junction nucleotides: 2. CDR3 DNA: TGTGCCAGCAGCTTATACAGGGGGGACACCGGGGAGCTGTTTTTT. Its protein is CASSLYRGDTGELFF. Based on the CDR3 plus reference TRBV7-2 and TRBJ2-2, the full variable domain is GAGVSQSPSNKVTEKGKDVELRCDPISGHTALYWYRQSLGQGLEFLIYFQGNSAPDKSGLPSDRFSAERTGGSVSTLTIQRTQQEDSAVYLCASSLYRGDTGELFFGEGSRLTVL.

This clonotype was found many times. The chain recombines TRBV11-2 with TRBJ1-1, with D perhaps matching TRBD1 (5 bases). The V gene's germline CDR1 is SGHAT and CDR2 FQNNGV. V was shortened by 1 base and J by 5 bases, with 8 bases between the two germline ends. CDR3 size: 13 residues. CDR3 nucleotide sequence: TGTGCCAGCAGCTTAGCAGGGAGGACTGAAGCTTTCTTT. Amino acids: CASSLAGRTEAFF.

This clonotype was counted ten times or more. The chain has TRBV19 and TRBJ2-2; tentative D call: TRBD1 (6 bases). CDR3 size: 14 residues. CDR1 LNHDA and CDR2 SQIVND come from the germline V gene (reference sequence). The V end was cut by 7 bases, the J end by 3 bases, with 12 bases between. The CDR3 nucleotides read TGTGCCAGTAAGGACAGCCACCACACCGGGGAGCTGTTTTTT. Encoded protein: CASKDSHHTGELFF.

In its sample, this clonotype was seen a few times. The rearrangement links TRBV10-2 to TRBJ2-2; TRBD2 is a possible D gene (6 bases). Per germline, CDR1 WSHSY and CDR2 SAAADI. The V end was cut by 8 bases, the J end by 4 bases, with 20 bases between. The CDR3 is 16 residues long. The CDR3: CASRAPGVISTGELFF. The CDR3 DNA reads as TGCGCCAGCCGGGCACCGGGAGTCATAAGCACCGGGGAGCTGTTTTTT.

This chain connects TRBV13 to TRBJ2-3; D not certain. CDR1 is PRHDT, CDR2 FYEKMQ, per germline (reference sequence). V was clipped by 5 bases and J by 6 bases, with 12 bases between them. This CDR3 has 13 residues. The CDR3 DNA reads TGTGCCAGCAGCCAAGGGCCTTCGGATACGCAGTATTTT. Protein product: CASSQGPSDTQYF. Variable domain in full (rest from reference TRBV13 and TRBJ2-3): AAGVIQSPRHLIKEKRETATLKCYPIPRHDTVYWYQQGPGQDPQFLISFYEKMQSDKGSIPDRFSAQQFSDYHSELNMSSLELGDSALYFCASSQGPSDTQYFGPGTRLTVL.

This clonotype was detected ten times or more. The CDR3 loop reads CASSPTGGPNQPQHF. The DNA for the CDR3 is TGTGCCAGCAGTCCTACAGGGGGCCCCAATCAGCCCCAGCATTTT. The chain couples TRBV12-3 or TRBV12-4 to TRBJ1-5; 9 bases match TRBD1. J gave up 3 bases and V 5 bases, and 5 bases lay outside the gene matches. This CDR3 contains 15 residues.

The table lists this clonotype with a few counts. The chain joins TRBV19 to TRBJ1-5, with D uncertain. The germline V and J ends were trimmed by 7 bases and 0 bases, with 19 bases remaining between them. The CDR3 length is 17 residues. Germline CDR1 LNHDA, CDR2 SQIVND (reference sequence). In nucleotides, the CDR3 is TGTGCCAGTACCCCGGACGGAATACTCTATAGCAATCAGCCCCAGCATTTT. Translation: CASTPDGILYSNQPQHF.

The table lists this clonotype with a few counts. V usage is TRBV20-1 and J usage is TRBJ1-1, with TRBD1 identical over 10 bases. J was trimmed by 3 bases and V by 6 bases; bases with no gene match: 7. The germline CDR1 and CDR2 sequences are DFQATT and SNEGSKA (reference sequence). The CDR3 totals 14 residues. CDR3 region: CSADPGTGDTEAFF. CDR3 nucleotides: TGCAGTGCAGACCCCGGGACAGGGGACACTGAAGCTTTCTTT.

This clonotype was counted ten times or more. The chain uses TRBV6-1 and TRBJ1-1; no firm D call. The CDR3 covers 14 residues. Trimming removed 6 bases from V and 0 bases from J, with 11 bases in between. CDR1 and CDR2 (germline): MNHNS, SASEGT. The CDR3 spells CASRLVQVNTEAFF. In DNA, the CDR3 is TGTGCCAGCAGGCTTGTTCAGGTGAACACTGAAGCTTTCTTT.

This clonotype was found a few times. The rearrangement uses TRBV4-1 and TRBJ1-5; no clear D gene. The length of the CDR3 is 14 residues. CDR1 is MGHRA and CDR2 is YSYEKL in the germline V gene. V was clipped by 0 bases and J by 5 bases, with 8 bases between them. In nucleotides, the CDR3 is TGCGCCAGCAGCCAAGAGCACACGTATCAGCCCCAGCATTTT. It encodes CASSQEHTYQPQHF.

Many counts were recorded for this clonotype. The rearrangement joins TRBV4-1 to TRBJ2-1; D is unresolved. The CDR3 sequence is 16 residues long. V lost 1 base and J lost 5, with 15 bases in between. CDR1 is MGHRA and CDR2 is YSYEKL in the germline V gene. The CDR3 spells CASSQGLLLGNNEQFF. The DNA for the CDR3 is TGCGCCAGCAGCCAAGGCCTACTGCTAGGTAACAATGAGCAGTTCTTC.

A word on this clonotype: The CDR3 end shows no conserved phenylalanine or tryptophan, and so a read error is likely. The V gene is TRBV20-1, the J gene TRBJ2-3; D gene unclear. The V gene lost 5 bases and the J gene lost 4 bases, with 16 bases spanning the gap. Germline CDR1 DFQATT, CDR2 SNEGSKA (reference sequence). This CDR3 is built from 14 residues. The CDR3 loop is CSAAQAGSADTQYL. The CDR3 coding sequence is TGCAGTGCTGCACAAGCAGGATCAGCAGATACGCAGTATTTG.

This clonotype was observed many times. The J gene is TRBJ2-7, the V gene TRBV6-1, with TRBD1 identical over 8 bases. Per the germline V gene, CDR1 is MNHNS and CDR2 is SASEGT. With V trimmed by 7 bases and J by 2 bases, 7 bases remained unmatched. The CDR3 runs 14 residues. DNA for the CDR3: TGTGCCAGCATCCCCGTGGGACAGGCCTACGAGCAGTACTTC. It translates to CASIPVGQAYEQYF.

This chain links TRBV5-4 with TRBJ1-1, with D uncertain. Germline loops: CDR1 SGHNT, CDR2 YYREEE (reference sequence). This CDR3 has 13 residues. V was shortened by 0 bases and J by 10 bases, with 13 bases between the two germline ends. This chain's CDR3 is CASSLALGEGAFF. The CDR3 DNA follows: TGTGCCAGCAGCTTGGCGCTGGGCGAAGGAGCTTTCTTT.

J is TRBJ2-4 and V is TRBV19; the D gene could be TRBD1 or TRBD2 (5 bases each). The germline V gene encodes CDR1 LNHDA and CDR2 SQIVND (reference sequence). Trimming shortened V by 4 bases and J by 9 bases, and 16 bases separated the two germline ends. There are 14 residues in the CDR3. Here the CDR3 reads CASSTGTRSSIQYF. CDR3 in DNA: TGTGCCAGTAGTACGGGGACCCGCTCATCCATTCAGTACTTC.

To note about this clonotype: A read error may produce the germline difference seen at one junction end. This sequence joins TRBV7-9 and TRBJ1-2; weak D call: TRBD1 (5 bases). Germline V lookup: CDR1 SEHNR, CDR2 FQNEAQ (reference sequence). This CDR3 is built from 13 residues. The CDR3: CASSPGLREGYTF. CDR3 nucleotide sequence: TGCGCCAGCAGCCCGGGGCTTCGGGAGGGCTACACCTTC.